This T cell receptor beta chain was recorded in a study of identical twins. With 4 bases removed from V and 0 bases from J, the gap between germline ends came to 16 bases. CDR1 SGHKS and CDR2 YYEKEE come from the germline V gene (reference sequence). This CDR3 has 16 amino acids. A universal primer site came from template switching; cDNA carried unique molecular identifiers. TCRdb redid the calling of the 5' RACE reads with MiXCR, one entry per CDR3 protein. The sample lists some 590,000 distinct CDR3 sequences, over 8.5% occurring once. These same records also appear under a second study, on yellow fever vaccine responses in identical twins. That source reports: Twins reportedly mounted vaccine T cell responses that seemed partly convergent, partly personalized.

This clonotype was obtained from a woman aged 18-29 years in good health. V and J are TRBV5-5 and TRBJ1-2; D might be TRBD1 (6 bases). The specimen sequenced was PBMCs. The CDR3 DNA reads TGTGCCAGCAGCCCCCAACGTGCAGGGGCTAACTATGGCTACACCTTC. This codes for CASSPQRAGANYGYTF.